A single sample is the source of the 26 T cell receptor beta chains below, sequenced in a study of graft-versus-host responses after intestinal transplantation. Assay used: immunoSEQ multiplex PCR; TCRdb lists only in-frame clones, some missing. The repertoire holds 85,000 to 90,000 clones, with under 85% as singletons. These receptors' targets are unknown. This sample comprised unstimulated CD8+ T cells sorted from spleen or lymph node cells, obtained before intestinal transplant. These receptors all come from a human donor who received an intestinal transplant.

This sequence joins TRBV7-3 and TRBJ1-5; 10 bases are a match to TRBD1. V lost 9 bases to trimming and J lost 3 bases; unmatched junction nucleotides: 8. The germline V gene has CDR1 SGHTA and CDR2 FQGTGA. This CDR3 region has 15 residues. The CDR3 region is CASRQGATFNQPQHF. In nucleotides, the CDR3 is TGTGCCAGTCGACAGGGGGCTACCTTCAATCAGCCCCAGCATTTT.

This rearrangement joins TRBV6-6 to TRBJ2-7; weak D call: TRBD1 (6 bases). V gave up 2 bases and J gave up 3 bases, with 11 bases separating them. Germline assignment: CDR1 MNHNY and CDR2 SVGAGI (reference sequence). The CDR3 is 14 residues long. For the CDR3, the DNA is TGTGCCAGCAGTTACCCGGACAGATTCTACGAGCAGTACTTC. Encoded protein: CASSYPDRFYEQYF.

The chain uses TRBV4-1 and TRBJ2-6; maybe TRBD1 (5 bases). This CDR3 is 15 amino acids long. Between the trimmed V and J ends, which lost 4 bases and 4 bases, there was a span of 11 bases. The V gene's germline CDR1 is MGHRA and CDR2 YSYEKL. CDR3 DNA sequence: TGCGCCAGCAGCCCCCAGGGATCAGGGGCCAACGTCCTGACTTTC. Translated: CASSPQGSGANVLTF.

V gene TRBV7-9 combines with J gene TRBJ2-7; 10 bases fit TRBD2. With V trimmed by 5 bases and J by 4 bases, 11 bases remained unmatched. This CDR3 has 16 residues. CDR1 is SEHNR, CDR2 FQNEAQ, per germline (reference sequence). CDR3 protein: CASSTAGGPVGYEQYF. The CDR3 region has the DNA TGTGCCAGCAGCACAGCGGGAGGGCCAGTGGGGTACGAGCAGTACTTC.

The J gene is TRBJ1-6, the V gene TRBV7-6; unclear D gene. The CDR3 runs 12 residues. The V gene lost 8 bases and the J gene lost 10 bases, with 12 bases spanning the gap. Germline-derived CDR1 and CDR2 are SGHVS and FNYEAQ. This chain's CDR3 is CASGRIGSPLHF. Written as DNA, the CDR3 is TGTGCCAGCGGACGCATAGGATCACCCCTCCACTTT.

This clone was recorded a few times. The chain links TRBV7-9 to TRBJ2-7; 13 nucleotides align to TRBD2. The CDR3 consists of 18 residues. V shed 0 bases and J 2 bases; nucleotides not matched to a gene: 7. Germline V gene lookup returns CDR1 SEHNR and CDR2 FQNEAQ (reference sequence). The chain's CDR3 is CASSLAWRLAGGPYEQYF. DNA of the CDR3: TGTGCCAGCAGCTTAGCGTGGAGACTAGCGGGGGGCCCCTACGAGCAGTACTTC.

This rearrangement joins TRBV6-1 to TRBJ1-1; 8 nucleotides agree with TRBD1. Germline V lookup: CDR1 MNHNS, CDR2 SASEGT. J was trimmed by 5 bases and V by 4 bases; bases with no gene match: 6. CDR3 length equals 14 residues. The CDR3 bases are TGTGCCAGCAGTGGTACAGGGGGTAGGACTGAAGCTTTCTTT. It specifies CASSGTGGRTEAFF.

This sequence joins TRBV2 and TRBJ1-1; D not certain. With 7 bases removed from V and 3 bases from J, the gap between germline ends came to 6 bases. CDR1 and CDR2 from the germline V gene are SNHLY and FYNNEI. The CDR3 loop spans 11 amino acids. In DNA, the CDR3 is TGTGCCAGCATCACATACACTGAAGCTTTCTTT. It translates to CASITYTEAFF. Drawing the rest from reference TRBV2 and TRBJ1-1, the complete variable domain is EPEVTQTPSHQVTQMGQEVILRCVPISNHLYFYWYRQILGQKVEFLVSFYNNEISEKSEIFDDQFSVERPDGSNFTLKIRSTKLEDSAMYFCASITYTEAFFGQGTRLTVV.

CDR3 residues: CASSLGTGKADTQYF. CDR3 sequence (DNA): TGTGCCAGCAGCTTAGGGACAGGGAAGGCAGATACGCAGTATTTT. This chain uses TRBV11-1 with TRBJ2-3, with 8 bases that match TRBD1. V dropped 1 base and J dropped 4; count of bases not matched to a gene: 4. The CDR3 is 15 residues long. The germline V gene encodes CDR1 SGHAT and CDR2 FQDESV (reference sequence). Combining the CDR3 with reference TRBV11-1 and TRBJ2-3 gives the whole variable domain EAEVAQSPRYKITEKSQAVAFWCDPISGHATLYWYRQILGQGPELLVQFQDESVVDDSQLPKDRFSAERLKGVDSTLKIQPAELGDSAMYLCASSLGTGKADTQYFGPGTRLTVL.

DNA for the CDR3: TGTGCCAGCAGCCAAGTCATGAACACCGGGGAGCTGTTTTTT. This sequence encodes CASSQVMNTGELFF. The chain couples TRBV4-2 to TRBJ2-2; D not certain. The CDR3 loop spans 14 amino acids. From germline, CDR1 is LGHNA and CDR2 YNFKEQ. Trimming took 1 base from V and 1 from J, leaving 4 bases between them.

The chain couples TRBV9 to TRBJ2-5; D not resolved. This CDR3 comprises 14 residues. Trimming shortened V by 0 bases and J by 5 bases, and 11 bases separated the two germline ends. Germline values: CDR1 SGDLS, CDR2 YYNGEE. The CDR3 sequence: CASSVGPMGETQYF. CDR3 DNA sequence: TGTGCCAGCAGCGTAGGACCTATGGGCGAGACCCAGTACTTC.

The chain links TRBV28 to TRBJ2-7; possible D gene TRBD1, 6 bases. V was pared by 3 bases and J by 0 bases, with 15 bases between. From germline, CDR1 is MDHEN and CDR2 SYDVKM. The CDR3 covers 16 residues. The CDR3 protein is CASSFDLDSPSYEQYF. The CDR3 DNA reads TGTGCCAGCAGTTTTGACCTGGACAGCCCCTCCTACGAGCAGTACTTC.

The chain links TRBV13 to TRBJ2-2; 9 bases agree with TRBD1. V lost 4 bases and J lost 4; bases outside the gene matches: 10. The CDR3 runs 17 residues. Germline CDR1 and CDR2: PRHDT and FYEKMQ (reference sequence). The CDR3 nucleotides are TGTGCCAGCAGCTCTCCGGGACAGGGTCGTGGCACCGGGGAGCTGTTTTTT. Translating gives CASSSPGQGRGTGELFF. The full variable domain, in which reference TRBV13 and TRBJ2-2 provide the parts outside the CDR3, is AAGVIQSPRHLIKEKRETATLKCYPIPRHDTVYWYQQGPGQDPQFLISFYEKMQSDKGSIPDRFSAQQFSDYHSELNMSSLELGDSALYFCASSSPGQGRGTGELFFGEGSRLTVL.

This chain links TRBV5-6 with TRBJ1-2, with D uncertain. The CDR3 length is 16 residues. V was shortened by 0 bases and J by 3 bases, with 15 bases between the two germline ends. The germline CDR1 and CDR2 sequences are SGHDT and YYEEEE. CDR3 sequence: CASSLVGQDWDYGYTF. For the CDR3, the DNA is TGTGCCAGCAGCTTGGTAGGGCAGGACTGGGACTATGGCTACACCTTC.

The chain has TRBV11-2 and TRBJ1-6; D is unresolved. Between the trimmed V and J ends, which lost 7 bases and 0 bases, there was a span of 10 bases. Looked up from germline, CDR1 is SGHAT and CDR2 is FQNNGV. The CDR3 is made up of 15 amino acids. CDR3 coding DNA: TGTGCCAGCAACATCAGGAGCTCCTATAATTCACCCCTCCACTTT. Its protein product is CASNIRSSYNSPLHF.

A single count supports this clone. This chain connects TRBV6-5 to TRBJ2-7; tentatively, D is TRBD2 (5 bases). Per the germline V gene, CDR1 is MNHEY and CDR2 is SVGAGI. V lost 0 bases and J lost 3, with 15 bases in between. CDR3 size: 16 residues. CDR3: CASSYSSGGYSYEQYF. CDR3 nucleotides: TGTGCCAGCAGTTACTCGAGTGGCGGGTATAGCTACGAGCAGTACTTC.

The CDR3 bases are TGTGCCAGCAGTTTATTGATGGTCGCGGGAAACACCATATATTTT. It encodes CASSLLMVAGNTIYF. This chain connects TRBV28 to TRBJ1-3; D is ambiguous. Germline V lookup: CDR1 MDHEN, CDR2 SYDVKM. V shed 1 base and J shed 4 bases, with 11 bases lying between them. The CDR3 has 15 residues.

This chain connects TRBV28 to TRBJ1-1, with D perhaps matching TRBD1 (6 bases). The V and J ends lost 2 bases and 5 bases respectively, with 9 bases between them. Germline lookup yields CDR1 MDHEN and CDR2 SYDVKM. This CDR3 is built from 13 residues. The CDR3 DNA reads as TGTGCCAGCAGTTTAGGGGGCGGAACTGAAGCTTTCTTT. Its protein is CASSLGGGTEAFF.

The chain couples TRBV9 to TRBJ2-1, with 10 bases aligning to TRBD2. The V and J ends lost 4 bases and 4 bases, in that order; junction bases with no gene match: 8. Germline assignment: CDR1 SGDLS and CDR2 YYNGEE. The CDR3 consists of 16 residues. For the CDR3, the DNA is TGTGCCAGCAGCAAGGGAGCGGGAGGGATATACAATGAGCAGTTCTTC. This translates into CASSKGAGGIYNEQFF.

The chain uses TRBV9 and TRBJ2-3; no clear D. The CDR3 totals 14 residues. Germline CDR1 and CDR2: SGDLS and YYNGEE. The ends were cut back, 4 bases at V and 0 bases at J, with 9 bases in the middle. CDR3 loop: CASSPGRSTDTQYF. The CDR3 region has the DNA TGTGCCAGCAGCCCTGGACGGAGCACAGATACGCAGTATTTT.

A single count supports this clone. V usage is TRBV6-5 and J usage is TRBJ2-1; possibly TRBD1 for D (6 bases). Trimming cost V 2 bases and J 6 bases, with 11 bases left between them. This CDR3 has 14 residues. Germline CDR1 is MNHEY and CDR2 is SVGAGI. CDR3 coding DNA: TGTGCCAGCAGTTACCCAGGGGACATCAATGAGCAGTTCTTC. Translated: CASSYPGDINEQFF.

The rearrangement joins TRBV10-2 to TRBJ2-7; possibly TRBD1 for D (5 bases). The germline V gene encodes CDR1 WSHSY and CDR2 SAAADI. The ends were cut back, 6 bases at V and 0 bases at J, with 12 bases in the middle. This CDR3 contains 14 residues. CDR3 region: CASSLTVFSYEQYF. For the CDR3, the DNA is TGCGCCAGCAGCTTGACAGTTTTCTCCTACGAGCAGTACTTC.

On this clone: Its ends do not fully match the called genes, so a read error is possible. The chain recombines TRBV7-7 with TRBJ2-1, with TRBD2 matching over 9 bases. Germline V gene data show CDR1 as SSHAT and CDR2 as FNYEAQ (reference sequence). CDR3 length: 17 residues. The CDR3 sequence: CASSPLRASGDNNEQFF. In DNA form, the CDR3 reads TGTGCTAGCAGCCCCCTTCGGGCTAGCGGGGATAACAATGAGCAGTTCTTC.

The gene calls are TRBV6-5 and TRBJ1-2, with TRBD1 matching 7 bases. The V segment lost 6 bases and the J segment 8 bases; nucleotides outside the gene matches: 12. Germline CDR1 reads MNHEY; CDR2 reads SVGAGI. The CDR3 totals 14 residues. The CDR3, as DNA: TGTGCCAGCAGCTATGAGGGGGCAGGGGCGGGCTACACCTTC. Amino acids: CASSYEGAGAGYTF.

This clone was detected once. The chain carries TRBV7-9 and TRBJ2-3, with D possibly being TRBD2 (6 bases). Germline V CDR1 and CDR2: SEHNR, FQNEAQ (reference sequence). The CDR3 is 15 residues long. V gave up 1 base and J gave up 11 bases, with 19 bases separating them. The CDR3 here is CASSLVVVRGIGQYF. The CDR3 bases are TGTGCCAGCAGCTTAGTGGTTGTCCGGGGGATCGGGCAGTATTTT.

CDR3 in amino acids: CASSNFTGNLNIQYF. The CDR3 DNA is TGTGCCAGCAGTAATTTTACCGGAAACTTAAACATTCAGTACTTC. The genes are TRBV6-1 and TRBJ2-4, with unresolved D. Trimming removed 5 bases at V and 6 bases at J, with 17 bases between. The CDR3 is made up of 15 amino acids. Germline loops: CDR1 MNHNS, CDR2 SASEGT.